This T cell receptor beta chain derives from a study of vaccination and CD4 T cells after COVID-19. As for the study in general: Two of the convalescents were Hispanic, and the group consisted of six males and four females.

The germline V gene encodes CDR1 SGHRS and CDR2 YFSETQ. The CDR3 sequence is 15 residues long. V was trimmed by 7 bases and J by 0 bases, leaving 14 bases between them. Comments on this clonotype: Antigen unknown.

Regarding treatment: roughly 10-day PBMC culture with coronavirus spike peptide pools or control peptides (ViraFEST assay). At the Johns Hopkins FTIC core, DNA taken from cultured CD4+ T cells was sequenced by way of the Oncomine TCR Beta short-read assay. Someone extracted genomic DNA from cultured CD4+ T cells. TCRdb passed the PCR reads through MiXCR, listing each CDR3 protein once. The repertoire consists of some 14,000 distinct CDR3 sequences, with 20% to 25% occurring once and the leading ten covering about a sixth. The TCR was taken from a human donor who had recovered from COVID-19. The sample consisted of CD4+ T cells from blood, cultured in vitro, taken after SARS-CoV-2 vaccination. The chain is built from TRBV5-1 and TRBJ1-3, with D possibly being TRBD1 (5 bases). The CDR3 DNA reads TGCGCCAGCGGACTAACAGGTAGCTCTGGAAACACCATATATTTT. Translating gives CASGLTGSSGNTIYF.